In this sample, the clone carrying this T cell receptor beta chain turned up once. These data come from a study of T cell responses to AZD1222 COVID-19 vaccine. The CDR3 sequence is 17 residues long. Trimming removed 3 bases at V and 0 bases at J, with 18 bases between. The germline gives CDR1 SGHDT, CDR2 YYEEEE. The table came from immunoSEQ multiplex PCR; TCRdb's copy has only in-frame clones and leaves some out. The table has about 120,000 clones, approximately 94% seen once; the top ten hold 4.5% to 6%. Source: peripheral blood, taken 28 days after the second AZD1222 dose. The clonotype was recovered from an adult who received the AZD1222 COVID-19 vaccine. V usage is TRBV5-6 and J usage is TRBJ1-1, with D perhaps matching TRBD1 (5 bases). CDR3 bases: TGTGCCAGCAGCTACCCCATCGGGACGGGAATGAACACTGAAGCTTTCTTT. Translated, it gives CASSYPIGTGMNTEAFF.